The 4 T cell receptor beta chains below come from one sample, sequenced in a study of T cells in Graves' hyperthyroidism and ophthalmopathy. The source material, RNA transcripts, was used to amplify TCR beta CDR3 regions. An initial round of RT-PCR targeting the TCR CDR3 relied on the HTBI primer set. Each CDR3 protein is one row after TCRdb ran MiXCR on the multiplex PCR reads. Of fewer than 750,000 distinct CDR3 sequences listed, about 14% are singletons. Sequencing input: blood. These receptors were collected from a woman in her forties or fifties with Graves' ophthalmopathy.

Many counts were recorded for this clonotype. This chain joins TRBV5-1 and TRBJ2-5, with 9 nucleotides matching TRBD1. CDR1 and CDR2 from the germline V gene are SGHRS and YFSETQ. Unmatched junction bases numbered 11, after V lost 4 bases and J lost 4 bases. The CDR3 has 16 amino acids. Here the CDR3 reads CASSAQVGTGLETQYF. CDR3 sequence (DNA): TGCGCCAGCAGCGCCCAAGTCGGGACAGGGCTAGAGACCCAGTACTTC.

This clonotype was counted at least ten times. The rearrangement joins TRBV15 to TRBJ1-3, with D hard to call. Germline CDR1 LNHNV, CDR2 YYDKDF (reference sequence). This CDR3 spans 16 amino acids. The V end was cut by 0 bases, the J end by 0 bases, with 9 bases between. CDR3 region: CATSRDPWISGNTIYF. CDR3 nucleotide sequence: TGTGCCACCAGCAGAGATCCCTGGATCTCTGGAAACACCATATATTTT.

The chain uses TRBV5-4 and TRBJ2-1; 9 nucleotides agree with TRBD1. CDR1 is SGHNT, CDR2 YYREEE, per germline (reference sequence). The trim removed 5 bases at V and 1 base at J, leaving 7 bases unmatched. The CDR3 length is 16 residues. CDR3 in amino acids: CASRRIGTGSYNEQFF. In nucleotides, the CDR3 is TGTGCCAGCAGGCGTATCGGGACAGGGTCCTACAATGAGCAGTTCTTC. The full variable domain, rest sourced from reference TRBV5-4 and TRBJ2-1, is ETGVTQSPTHLIKTRGQQVTLRCSSQSGHNTVSWYQQALGQGPQFIFQYYREEENGRGNFPPRFSGLQFPNYSSELNVNALELDDSALYLCASRRIGTGSYNEQFFGPGTRLTVL.

V usage is TRBV6-2 or TRBV6-3 and J usage is TRBJ2-3, with 9 positions matching TRBD2. V lost 2 bases, J lost 6 bases, and 3 bases stayed unmatched. The CDR3 covers 14 residues. Germline assignment: CDR1 MNHEY and CDR2 SVGEGT. The CDR3 region has the DNA TGTGCCAGCAGTTACCGCGGGAGGGGGGATACGCAGTATTTT. Encoded protein: CASSYRGRGDTQYF.